One sample yielded the 14 T cell receptor beta chains listed below, sequenced in a study of tumor-infiltrating lymphocytes in primary liver carcinoma. With 400 to 550 ng total RNA as template and a constant-region primer, TCR beta cDNA was made. A slightly modified ARM-PCR protocol with three nested multiplex PCR rounds produced these TCR beta libraries. The first two PCR rounds used TRBV1-TRBV30 forward primers with a C-beta reverse primer, about 10 cycles each. TCRdb re-analysed the multiplex PCR reads in MiXCR, keeping a single row per CDR3 protein. The sample lists fewer than 90,000 distinct CDR3 sequences, approximately 70% seen once, with roughly 19% in the top ten. Without any cell sorting, 20-30 mg of bulk tissue yielded co-extracted RNA and DNA. The sequencing sample was made of liver tumor tissue from sampling region 1. Stated subset: tumor region T1, superior pole. These TCRs come from a man aged 40-49 years with primary liver carcinoma and hepatitis B virus infection.

As regards this clonotype: The missing conserved phenylalanine or tryptophan at the end of this CDR3 makes a read error likely. It is unclear where the CDR3 begins or ends on the DNA, so no DNA is shown, and the CDR3 is as TCRdb lists it. The J gene is TRBJ2-1, the V gene TRBV6-6. Per germline, CDR1 MNHNY and CDR2 SVGAGI (reference sequence). Inclusive of both ends, the CDR3 amounts to 14 amino acids. CDR3 residues: CARMNLHSNNEQIY.

Turning to this clonotype: One end of the junction fails to match germline, which may point to a read error. The rearrangement uses TRBV10-3 and TRBJ1-5; D is undetermined. The CDR3 loop spans 14 amino acids. The germline V gene has CDR1 ENHRY and CDR2 SYGVKD. CDR3 sequence reads: CAVSEPSNSQPQHF. CDR3 coding DNA: TGTGCCGTCAGTGAGCCGTCGAACAGTCAGCCCCAGCATTTT.

The table lists this clonotype with a count of one. Compared with germline, one end of the junction differs, possibly owing to a read error. The chain links TRBV14 to TRBJ2-7; D gene ambiguous. The CDR3 is 11 residues long. The germline gives CDR1 SGHDN, CDR2 FVKESK. The CDR3 reads CASSQEGIVGF. CDR3 DNA sequence: TGTGCCAGCAGCCAAGAGGGAATAGTCGGCTTC. Together with reference TRBV14 and TRBJ2-7, the CDR3 gives the full variable domain: EAGVTQFPSHSVIEKGQTVTLRCDPISGHDNLYWYRRVMGKEIKFLLHFVKESKQDESGMPNNRFLAERTGGTYSTLKVQPAELEDSGVYFCASSQEGIVGFGPGTRLTVT.

By frequency in the sample, this clonotype is medium-sized. This chain uses TRBV7-8 with TRBJ2-7; the match to TRBD1 covers 7 bases. The CDR3 has 15 residues. With V trimmed by 1 base and J by 1 base, 4 bases remained unmatched. CDR1 is SGHVS, CDR2 FQNEAQ, per germline. CDR3 amino acids: CASSLEGQLSYEQYF. The CDR3 DNA sequence: TGTGCCAGCAGCTTAGAGGGACAGCTATCCTACGAGCAGTACTTC.

V gene TRBV11-2 combines with J gene TRBJ2-2; 11 positions agree with TRBD2. The CDR3 covers 17 residues. CDR1 SGHAT and CDR2 FQNNGV come from the germline V gene. The V gene end was trimmed by 6 bases and the J gene end by 1 base; junction bases not matched to a gene: 7. CDR3 sequence reads: CASRGGLADRNTGELFF. The CDR3 region has the DNA TGTGCCAGCAGAGGGGGACTAGCGGATCGGAACACCGGGGAGCTGTTTTTT.

Details on this clonotype: Since the CDR3 does not end with the conserved phenylalanine or tryptophan, this likely comes from a read error. The chain couples TRBV12-3 or TRBV12-4 to TRBJ2-1; 11 bases fit TRBD2. This CDR3 is 14 amino acids long. The CDR3 here is CASSKLAGVNGQFL. DNA for the CDR3: TGTGCCAGCAGTAAACTAGCGGGGGTCAATGGGCAGTTCCTC.

This clonotype was detected ten times or more. The rearrangement joins TRBV10-3 to TRBJ2-2; possible D gene TRBD1, 5 bases. The V gene lost 10 bases and the J gene lost 5 bases, with 17 bases spanning the gap. The V gene's germline CDR1 is ENHRY and CDR2 SYGVKD. The CDR3 length is 14 residues. The CDR3 DNA follows: TGTGCCACCCTCGGCCAGGGATCAACCGGGGAGCTGTTTTTT. The encoded protein is CATLGQGSTGELFF.

The CDR3 spells CASSWTSGSVHYF. DNA for the CDR3: TGTGCCAGCAGTTGGACTAGCGGGAGCGTGCACTACTTC. This chain links TRBV6-5 with TRBJ2-7; 13 bases are a match to TRBD2. V trimming: 4 bases; J trimming: 13 bases; junction bases outside the gene matches: 7. CDR3 size: 13 residues. Germline V gives CDR1 MNHEY, CDR2 SVGAGI.

A word on this clonotype: Possible read error: a much larger clone is one base away. The CDR3 DNA reads as TGTGCCTGGAGTCCACTCAGCCAAGGGACCCAGTACTTC. It codes for CAWSPLSQGTQYF. The V call is TRBV30, the J call TRBJ2-5, with no clear D. The CDR3 loop spans 13 amino acids. CDR1 and CDR2 (germline): GTSNPN, SVGIG (reference sequence).

With respect to this clonotype: An end of the junction does not agree with germline; a read error may underlie this. The chain employs TRBV28 and TRBJ2-6; 8 bases are a match to TRBD2. CDR3 length: 18 amino acids. The V gene's germline CDR1 is MDHEN and CDR2 SYDVKM. The CDR3 bases are TGTGCCAACAGTTCGCCTAGCGGGTCATTCTCTGGGGCCAACGTCCTGACTTTC. Its translation is CANSSPSGSFSGANVLTF.

As concerns this clonotype: Because the CDR3 is missing its conserved closing phenylalanine or tryptophan, this is likely a read error. The V and J genes are TRBV29-1 and TRBJ2-1; D remains unclear. The CDR3 totals 13 residues. Germline loops: CDR1 SQVTM, CDR2 ANQGSEA. V was shortened by 7 bases and J by 6 bases, with 16 bases between the two germline ends. CDR3 amino acids: CSDPLPLSNEQFL. The CDR3 bases are TGCAGCGATCCACTGCCCCTGAGCAATGAGCAGTTCCTC.

A remark on this clonotype: A clone one base away is much larger, so this may be a read error. The chain employs TRBV5-1 and TRBJ1-1; D uncertain. This CDR3 is built from 15 residues. Germline CDR1 is SGHRS and CDR2 is YFSETQ. The CDR3 DNA reads TGCTCCAGCAGCTTCGATGGCAGATATGGGGCTGAAGCTTTCTTT. It translates to CSSSFDGRYGAEAFF.

This clonotype was picked up one time. The gene calls are TRBV10-3 and TRBJ1-2; D is uncertain. Germline V gives CDR1 ENHRY, CDR2 SYGVKD. Trimming took off 3 bases at V and 10 bases at J, with 12 bases between the two ends. The CDR3 totals 12 residues. This CDR3 is CAISDYREDYTF. The DNA of the CDR3 is TGTGCCATCAGTGATTATAGGGAGGACTACACCTTC.

As for this clonotype: One end of the junction does not line up with germline, which may come from a read error. V is TRBV14 and J is TRBJ2-7; D unclear. The CDR3 spans 12 residues. From germline, CDR1 is SGHDN and CDR2 FVKESK. CDR3 protein: CASSQDEAKQYF. The CDR3 bases are TGTGCCAGCAGCCAAGACGAAGCGAAGCAATACTTC.